Listed here are 32 T cell receptor beta chains from one sample, sequenced in a study of T-cell memory formation after mild COVID-19. Using its own MiXCR run on the 5' RACE reads, TCRdb lists one record per CDR3 protein. This repertoire shows roughly 300,000 distinct CDR3 sequences, roughly 13% found once; its top ten account for 22%. Sequencing was carried out using PBMCs or a T cell subset sorted from them (not recorded which). The receptors shown here come from a man in his late teens or twenties who had mild COVID-19 (a few samples of this study predate the infection). Cell type and time point are not known.

This clonotype has just a few counts. This chain joins TRBV12-3 or TRBV12-4 and TRBJ2-1; D ambiguous. V was trimmed by 2 bases and J by 5 bases, leaving 13 bases between them. The CDR3 is 15 amino acids. The CDR3 coding sequence is TGTGCCAGCAGTTTACGGGCAGGAAGCGACAATGAGCAGTTCTTC. Encoded protein: CASSLRAGSDNEQFF.

This clonotype was counted between two and nine times. The chain joins TRBV20-1 to TRBJ2-7; D is uncertain. V shed 5 bases and J shed 3 bases, with 20 bases lying between them. The CDR3 contains 15 residues. Germline-derived CDR1 and CDR2 are DFQATT and SNEGSKA (reference sequence). The CDR3 nucleotides read TGCAGTGCTGCCCTCCCCTCTCTTGGGTTCTACGAGCAGTACTTC. Translation: CSAALPSLGFYEQYF.

This chain joins TRBV14 and TRBJ2-1; a possible D gene is TRBD1 (5 bases). This CDR3 has 13 residues. Trimming pared 1 base from V and 9 bases from J, leaving 10 bases between. The germline V gene has CDR1 SGHDN and CDR2 FVKESK. CDR3 in DNA: TGTGCCAGCAGCCAAGGACAGTTGGGTGAGCAGTTCTTC. This translates into CASSQGQLGEQFF.

This clonotype has more than one count but fewer than ten. The gene calls are TRBV21-1 and TRBJ2-7; TRBD1 reflects the table's D call only, with no check against the DNA. TRBV21-1 is deemed a pseudogene. This CDR3 contains 14 residues. The CDR3 loop is CASSKPQGVYEQYV. Here the CDR3 DNA reads TGTGCCAGCAGCAAACCCCAGGGGGTCTACGAGCAGTACGTC.

The chain uses TRBV27 and TRBJ2-7, with D possibly being TRBD1 (7 bases). Trimming stripped 2 bases from V and 3 bases from J, with 11 bases between. Germline loops: CDR1 MNHEY, CDR2 SMNVEV (reference sequence). The CDR3 is 14 residues long. CDR3 nucleotide sequence: TGTGCCAGCAGTTTACTTCAGGGGGGCTACGAGCAGTACTTC. Translation gives CASSLLQGGYEQYF.

This clonotype has at least ten counts. In DNA form, the CDR3 reads TGTGCCAGCAGCGCTACAGGGGGCACAGGCTACACCTTC. Its protein product is CASSATGGTGYTF. The rearrangement links TRBV7-2 to TRBJ1-2, with 9 bases matching TRBD1. This CDR3 contains 13 residues. J gave up 8 bases and V 5 bases, and 6 bases lay outside the gene matches. Germline CDR1 SGHTA, CDR2 FQGNSA.

The rearrangement joins TRBV2 to TRBJ2-4; D remains unclear. In germline, CDR1 is SNHLY, CDR2 FYNNEI. The CDR3 is 14 residues long. The V end was cut by 5 bases, the J end by 3 bases, with 11 bases between. CDR3 in DNA: TGTGCCAGCAGTAGCGTTTCGTACAAAAACATTCAGTACTTC. It specifies CASSSVSYKNIQYF. Full variable domain (outside the CDR3, taken from reference TRBV2 and TRBJ2-4): EPEVTQTPSHQVTQMGQEVILRCVPISNHLYFYWYRQILGQKVEFLVSFYNNEISEKSEIFDDQFSVERPDGSNFTLKIRSTKLEDSAMYFCASSSVSYKNIQYFGAGTRLSVL.

The CDR3 protein is CSARGDRGNTEAFF. CDR3 coding DNA: TGCAGTGCTAGGGGGGACAGGGGAAACACTGAAGCTTTCTTT. This chain joins TRBV20-1 and TRBJ1-1; 10 bases are shared with TRBD1. The germline V gene encodes CDR1 DFQATT and CDR2 SNEGSKA (reference sequence). Trimming at V came to 3 bases and at J to 2 bases, leaving 3 bases not matched to a gene. CDR3 length: 14 amino acids.

The V and J genes are TRBV12-3 or TRBV12-4 and TRBJ2-7, with D perhaps matching TRBD1 (5 bases). CDR3 length equals 14 residues. V lost 3 bases to trimming and J lost 4 bases, with 13 bases between them. The chain's CDR3 is CASSFRARAYEQYF. CDR3 DNA: TGTGCCAGCAGTTTCCGCGCCAGGGCGTACGAGCAGTACTTC.

This clonotype came up a few times. The rearrangement joins TRBV9 to TRBJ2-1; TRBD2 matches at 10 bases. J lost 1 base, V lost 3 bases, and 13 bases had no gene match. CDR1 and CDR2 from the germline V gene are SGDLS and YYNGEE. This CDR3 is built from 19 residues. CDR3 protein: CASSAHERGGIGSYNEQFF. CDR3 in DNA: TGTGCCAGCAGCGCCCATGAGCGGGGGGGCATAGGGTCCTACAATGAGCAGTTCTTC.

The chain joins TRBV6-2 or TRBV6-3 to TRBJ2-4; D unresolved. Per germline, CDR1 MNHEY and CDR2 SVGEGT. The CDR3 runs 13 residues. V was cut by 6 bases and J by 6 bases, with 12 bases left in between. In DNA form, the CDR3 reads TGTGCCAGCAGCTCGGCGTGGGGAAACATTCAGTACTTC. This translates into CASSSAWGNIQYF.

This sequence joins TRBV7-3 and TRBJ1-2, with D perhaps matching TRBD1 (5 bases). The V end lost 5 bases, the J end lost 1 base, and 17 bases lay between the germline ends. Looked up from germline, CDR1 is SGHTA and CDR2 is FQGTGA. CDR3 length: 16 residues. CDR3 DNA: TGTGCCAGCAGCCCCGGGGGAGAACCCTATAACTATGGCTACACCTTC. The encoded protein is CASSPGGEPYNYGYTF.

The chain has TRBV7-9 and TRBJ2-5, with 8 bases aligning to TRBD1. CDR3 length: 14 residues. Germline CDR1 and CDR2: SEHNR and FQNEAQ (reference sequence). V lost 5 bases to trimming and J lost 6 bases; unmatched junction nucleotides: 8. This CDR3 reads CASSNGQGAKTQYF. The CDR3, as DNA: TGTGCCAGCAGCAACGGACAGGGAGCAAAGACCCAGTACTTC.

The chain combines TRBV12-3 or TRBV12-4 with TRBJ2-7, with TRBD1 matching over 7 bases. Trimming cost V 6 bases and J 2 bases; bases outside gene matches: 4. The length of the CDR3 is 13 residues. The CDR3 sequence: CASSTDRAYEQYF. The CDR3 nucleotides read TGTGCCAGCAGCACTGACAGGGCCTACGAGCAGTACTTC.

The table lists this clonotype with a few counts. The rearrangement uses TRBV12-3 or TRBV12-4 and TRBJ2-5; D is perhaps TRBD1 (6 bases). CDR3 length: 15 residues. Trimming took off 6 bases at V and 2 bases at J, with 16 bases between the two ends. The CDR3 nucleotides read TGTGCCAGCAGCTCACCCCAGGACAGACAAGAGACCCAGTACTTC. Protein product: CASSSPQDRQETQYF.

This clonotype was counted a few times. This sequence joins TRBV7-2 and TRBJ2-1; TRBD2 agrees at 10 bases. V was clipped by 5 bases and J by 2 bases; unmatched bases: 6. The germline V gene encodes CDR1 SGHTA and CDR2 FQGNSA. CDR3 length: 16 residues. The CDR3 loop reads CASSRESGGAYNEQFF. Here the CDR3 DNA reads TGTGCCAGCAGCCGCGAGAGCGGGGGGGCCTACAATGAGCAGTTCTTC.

CDR3 region: CAISVGRGAGNTIYF. In DNA, the CDR3 is TGTGCCATCAGTGTCGGCAGGGGGGCTGGAAACACCATATATTTT. The V call is TRBV10-3, the J call TRBJ1-3; 7 bases match TRBD1. Germline V CDR1 and CDR2: ENHRY, SYGVKD. This CDR3 has 15 residues. Trimming cost V 4 bases and J 2 bases; bases outside gene matches: 5.

At least ten counts were recorded for this clonotype. The chain recombines TRBV7-8 with TRBJ2-2; tentative D call: TRBD1 (5 bases). Between the trimmed V and J ends, which lost 3 bases and 4 bases, there was a span of 12 bases. The CDR3 runs 15 residues. Germline V lookup: CDR1 SGHVS, CDR2 FQNEAQ. CDR3 amino acids: CASSFNVQGTGELFF. As DNA, the CDR3 is TGTGCCAGCAGCTTTAACGTCCAGGGCACCGGGGAGCTGTTTTTT.

The gene calls are TRBV7-9 and TRBJ2-5; 12 nucleotides agree with TRBD1. Looked up from germline, CDR1 is SEHNR and CDR2 is FQNEAQ (reference sequence). The J segment lost 4 bases and the V segment lost 5 bases, leaving 5 bases of the junction unmatched. The CDR3 has 15 residues. CDR3 sequence reads: CASSPRDRGRETQYF. The CDR3 region has the DNA TGTGCCAGCAGCCCACGGGACAGGGGGCGAGAGACCCAGTACTTC.

This clonotype was seen only a few times. The chain is built from TRBV12-3 or TRBV12-4 and TRBJ1-1, with D perhaps matching TRBD1 (5 bases). V shed 8 bases and J shed 0 bases, with 7 bases lying between them. The CDR3 is 12 amino acids. CDR3 loop: CASEGLNTEAFF. CDR3 nucleotide sequence: TGTGCCAGCGAGGGGTTGAACACTGAAGCTTTCTTT.

This chain joins TRBV29-1 and TRBJ1-2; D might be TRBD1 (5 bases). Deletions cut 5 bases from V and 4 bases from J, with 14 bases between. Germline CDR1 SQVTM, CDR2 ANQGSEA. The CDR3 runs to 13 residues. CDR3 protein: CSVMQWGGYGYTF. The CDR3 nucleotides read TGCAGCGTTATGCAATGGGGCGGCTATGGCTACACCTTC. Full variable domain (remainder filled in from reference TRBV29-1 and TRBJ1-2): SAVISQKPSRDICQRGTSLTIQCQVDSQVTMMFWYRQQPGQSLTLIATANQGSEATYESGFVIDKFPISRPNLTFSTLTVSNMSPEDSSIYLCSVMQWGGYGYTFGSGTRLTVV.

The table lists this clonotype with a few counts. The genes are TRBV27 and TRBJ2-1; 10 bases match TRBD1. There are 18 residues in the CDR3. CDR1 and CDR2 (germline): MNHEY, SMNVEV (reference sequence). V was clipped by 6 bases and J by 4 bases; unmatched bases: 15. The CDR3: CASSPGNVGTGEYNEQFF. In nucleotides, the CDR3 is TGTGCCAGCAGCCCAGGGAATGTTGGGACAGGGGAGTACAATGAGCAGTTCTTC.

The genes are TRBV18 and TRBJ2-3, with 14 bases lining up with TRBD2. The CDR3 has 17 residues. J lost 0 bases, V lost 8 bases, and 7 bases had no gene match. Per the germline V gene, CDR1 is KGHSH and CDR2 is LQKENI. CDR3 amino acids: CASHGLAGGTSTDTQYF. The CDR3 DNA is TGTGCCAGCCACGGACTAGCGGGAGGCACTAGCACAGATACGCAGTATTTT.

This clonotype was detected a few times. The chain uses TRBV6-2 or TRBV6-3 and TRBJ2-7; D perhaps matches TRBD2 (5 bases). CDR1 and CDR2 from the germline V gene are MNHEY and SVGEGT. The length of the CDR3 is 13 residues. Trimming shortened V by 0 bases and J by 5 bases, and 8 bases separated the two germline ends. CDR3 coding DNA: TGTGCCAGCAGTTACTCGCCGGGGAACGAGCAGTACGTC. Amino acid sequence: CASSYSPGNEQYV.

This clonotype has only a few counts. The chain uses TRBV4-3 and TRBJ1-6; a possible D gene is TRBD1 (5 bases). Germline lookup yields CDR1 LGHNA and CDR2 YSLEER. This CDR3 region has 18 residues. V lost 4 bases to trimming and J lost 3 bases, with 19 bases between them. CDR3 amino acids: CASSPGTGTEDYNSPLHF. As DNA, the CDR3 is TGCGCCAGCAGCCCCGGAACGGGGACGGAGGACTATAATTCACCCCTCCACTTT.

This clonotype was counted at least ten times. This chain joins TRBV4-3 and TRBJ1-6; D not resolved. Trimming removed 3 bases from V and 9 bases from J, with 12 bases in between. The CDR3 runs 14 residues. Germline V gives CDR1 LGHNA, CDR2 YSLEER. The CDR3 DNA reads as TGCGCCAGCAGCCAGAATGGGGAGCTTTCACCCCTCCACTTT. Amino acids: CASSQNGELSPLHF.

This clonotype was seen more than once but under ten times. J is TRBJ2-3 and V is TRBV7-8; 10 bases line up with TRBD2. Trimming cost V 2 bases and J 0 bases; bases outside gene matches: 8. Germline values: CDR1 SGHVS, CDR2 FQNEAQ. The CDR3 contains 18 residues. DNA for the CDR3: TGTGCCAGCAGCTTACAGCGGGGGGGGACAGCTAGCACAGATACGCAGTATTTT. This gives the protein CASSLQRGGTASTDTQYF. Complete variable domain (other parts from reference TRBV7-8 and TRBJ2-3): GAGVSQSPRYKVAKRGQDVALRCDPISGHVSLFWYQQALGQGPEFLTYFQNEAQLDKSGLPSDRFFAERPEGSVSTLKIQRTQQEDSAVYLCASSLQRGGTASTDTQYFGPGTRLTVL.

This clonotype was seen at least ten times. The V and J genes are TRBV9 and TRBJ1-1; possibly TRBD1 for D (5 bases). The V gene lost 2 bases and the J gene lost 3 bases, with 8 bases spanning the gap. This CDR3 contains 13 residues. Germline V gene data show CDR1 as SGDLS and CDR2 as YYNGEE. CDR3 nucleotides: TGTGCCAGCAGCGTCCGGGGGGACACTGAAGCTTTCTTT. It codes for CASSVRGDTEAFF.

The CDR3 sequence is CASRNSGSGANVLTF. DNA for the CDR3: TGTGCCAGCAGAAATTCAGGCTCTGGGGCCAACGTCCTGACTTTC. J is TRBJ2-6 and V is TRBV9, with D uncertain. The CDR3 has 15 residues. From germline, CDR1 is SGDLS and CDR2 YYNGEE. V lost 5 bases, J lost 0 bases, and 9 bases lay in between.

This clonotype was detected only a few times. The chain combines TRBV4-2 with TRBJ2-7; D tentatively reads TRBD1 or TRBD2 (5 bases each). The CDR3 totals 15 residues. V was clipped by 2 bases and J by 2 bases, with 13 bases between them. Per germline, CDR1 LGHNA and CDR2 YNFKEQ. For the CDR3, the DNA is TGTGCCAGCAGCCAACCGCGAGGGGCCGCCTACGAGCAGTACTTC. Amino acids: CASSQPRGAAYEQYF.

At least ten counts were recorded for this clonotype. The rearrangement links TRBV29-1 to TRBJ1-4, with TRBD1 identical over 9 bases. Trimming at V came to 7 bases and at J to 8 bases, leaving 2 bases not matched to a gene. In germline, CDR1 is SQVTM, CDR2 ANQGSEA. The CDR3 sequence is 11 residues long. The CDR3 protein is CSGGQGEKLFF. The CDR3 nucleotides read TGCAGCGGTGGACAGGGGGAAAAACTGTTTTTT.

The chain links TRBV20-1 to TRBJ2-3; 8 bases map to TRBD2. The CDR3 consists of 14 residues. Germline assignment: CDR1 DFQATT and CDR2 SNEGSKA (reference sequence). Unmatched junction bases numbered 5, after V lost 4 bases and J lost 2 bases. CDR3 protein: CSAKGAGVTDTQYF. CDR3 nucleotides: TGCAGTGCTAAGGGAGCGGGGGTCACAGATACGCAGTATTTT.